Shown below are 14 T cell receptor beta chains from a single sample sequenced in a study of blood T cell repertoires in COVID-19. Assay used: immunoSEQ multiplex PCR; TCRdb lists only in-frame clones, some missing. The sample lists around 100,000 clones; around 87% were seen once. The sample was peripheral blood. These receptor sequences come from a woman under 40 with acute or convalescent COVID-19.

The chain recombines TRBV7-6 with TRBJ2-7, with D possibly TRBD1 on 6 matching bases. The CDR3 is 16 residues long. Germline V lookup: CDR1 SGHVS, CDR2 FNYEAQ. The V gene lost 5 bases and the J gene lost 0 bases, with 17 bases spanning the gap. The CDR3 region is CASSTETGPISYEQYF. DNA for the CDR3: TGTGCCAGCAGCACCGAGACAGGACCAATCTCCTACGAGCAGTACTTC.

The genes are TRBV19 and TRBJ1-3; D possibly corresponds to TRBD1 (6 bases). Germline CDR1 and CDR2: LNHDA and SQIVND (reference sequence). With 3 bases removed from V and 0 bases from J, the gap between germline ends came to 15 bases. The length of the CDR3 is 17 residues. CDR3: CASSIGQSWVSGNTIYF. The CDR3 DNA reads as TGTGCCAGTAGTATCGGACAGTCTTGGGTCTCTGGAAACACCATATATTTT. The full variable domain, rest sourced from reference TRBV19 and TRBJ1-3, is DGGITQSPKYLFRKEGQNVTLSCEQNLNHDAMYWYRQDPGQGLRLIYYSQIVNDFQKGDIAEGYSVSREKKESFPLTVTSAQKNPTAFYLCASSIGQSWVSGNTIYFGEGSWLTVV.

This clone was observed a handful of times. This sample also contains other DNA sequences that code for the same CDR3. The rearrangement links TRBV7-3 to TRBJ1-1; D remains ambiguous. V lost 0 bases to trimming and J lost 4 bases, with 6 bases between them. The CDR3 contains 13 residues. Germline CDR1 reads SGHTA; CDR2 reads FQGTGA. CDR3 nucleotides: TGTGCCAGCAGCTTAACGTCCGTCACTGAAGCTTTCTTT. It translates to CASSLTSVTEAFF.

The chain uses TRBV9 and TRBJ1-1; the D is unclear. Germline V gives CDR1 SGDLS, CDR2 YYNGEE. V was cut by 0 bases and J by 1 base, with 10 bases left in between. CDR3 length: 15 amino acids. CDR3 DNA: TGTGCCAGCAGCGTAGGGGAGAGACCGAACACTGAAGCTTTCTTT. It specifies CASSVGERPNTEAFF.

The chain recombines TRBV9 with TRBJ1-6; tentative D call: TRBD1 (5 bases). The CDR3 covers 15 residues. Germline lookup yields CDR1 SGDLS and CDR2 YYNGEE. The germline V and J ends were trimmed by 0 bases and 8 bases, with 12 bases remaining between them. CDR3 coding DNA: TGTGCCAGCAGCGTAGCCGGCAGGGTTGATTCACCCCTCCACTTT. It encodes CASSVAGRVDSPLHF.

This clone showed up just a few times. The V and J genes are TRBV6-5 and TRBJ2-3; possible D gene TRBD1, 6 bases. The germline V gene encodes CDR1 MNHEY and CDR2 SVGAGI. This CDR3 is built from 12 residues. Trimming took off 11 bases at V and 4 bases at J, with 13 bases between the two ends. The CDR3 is CAVGKGADTQYF. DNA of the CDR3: TGTGCCGTCGGTAAGGGGGCAGATACGCAGTATTTT.

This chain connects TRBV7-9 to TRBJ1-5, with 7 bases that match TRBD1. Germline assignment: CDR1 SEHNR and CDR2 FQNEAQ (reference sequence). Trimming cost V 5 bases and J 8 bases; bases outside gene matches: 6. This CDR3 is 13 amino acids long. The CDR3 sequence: CASSPQGVEPQHF. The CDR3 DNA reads TGTGCCAGCAGCCCGCAGGGGGTTGAGCCCCAGCATTTT.

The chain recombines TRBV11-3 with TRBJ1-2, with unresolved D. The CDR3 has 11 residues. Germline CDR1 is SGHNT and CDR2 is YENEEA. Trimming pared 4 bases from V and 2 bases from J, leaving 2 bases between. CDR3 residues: CASSSNYGYTF. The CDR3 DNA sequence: TGTGCCAGCAGCTCGAACTATGGCTACACCTTC.

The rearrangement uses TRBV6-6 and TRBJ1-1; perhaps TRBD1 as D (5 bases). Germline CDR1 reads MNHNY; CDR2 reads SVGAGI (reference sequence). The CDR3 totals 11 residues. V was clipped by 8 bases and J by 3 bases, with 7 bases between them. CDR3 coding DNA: TGTGCCAGCGGCAGGGACACTGAAGCTTTCTTT. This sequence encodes CASGRDTEAFF.

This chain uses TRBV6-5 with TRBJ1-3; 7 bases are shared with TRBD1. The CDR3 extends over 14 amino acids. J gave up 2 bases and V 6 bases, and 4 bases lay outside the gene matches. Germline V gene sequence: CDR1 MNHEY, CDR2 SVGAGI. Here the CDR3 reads CASSLGTAGNTIYF. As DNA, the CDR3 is TGTGCCAGCAGCCTCGGGACAGCTGGAAACACCATATATTTT.

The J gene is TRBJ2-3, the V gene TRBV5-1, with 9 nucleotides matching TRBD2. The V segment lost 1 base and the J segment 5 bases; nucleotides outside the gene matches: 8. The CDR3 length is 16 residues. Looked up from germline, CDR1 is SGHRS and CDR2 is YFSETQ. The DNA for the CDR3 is TGCGCCAGCAGCTTGTTGGCGGGGGGGCCGGTAGATACGCAGTATTTT. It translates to CASSLLAGGPVDTQYF.

The CDR3 here is CASSFGGYGYTF. Written as DNA, the CDR3 is TGTGCCAGCAGTTTCGGGGGCTATGGCTACACCTTC. The chain couples TRBV12-3 or TRBV12-4 to TRBJ1-2; a weak D match, TRBD1 (5 bases). The CDR3 length is 12 residues. The germline V and J ends were trimmed by 3 bases and 4 bases, with 6 bases remaining between them.

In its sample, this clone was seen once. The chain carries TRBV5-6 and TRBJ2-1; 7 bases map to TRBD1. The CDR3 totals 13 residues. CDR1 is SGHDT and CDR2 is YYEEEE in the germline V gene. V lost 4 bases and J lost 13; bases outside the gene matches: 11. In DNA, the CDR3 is TGTGCCAGCAGCGTGACAGGGAAGGATGGACAGTTCTTC. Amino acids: CASSVTGKDGQFF.

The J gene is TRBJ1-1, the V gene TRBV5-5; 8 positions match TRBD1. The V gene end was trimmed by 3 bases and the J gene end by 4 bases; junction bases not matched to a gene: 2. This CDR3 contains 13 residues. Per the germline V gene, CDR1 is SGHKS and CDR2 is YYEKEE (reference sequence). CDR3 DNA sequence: TGTGCCAGCAGCTATACAGGGGGCACTGAAGCTTTCTTT. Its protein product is CASSYTGGTEAFF.